This T cell receptor (beta chain) was found in a study of T cell repertoires in cytomegalovirus infection (dated by TCRdb to about 2019). For the wider study: Because public TCR beta signatures pointed to carriage of CMV infection together with the matching HLA type, the HLA type of each donor mattered for the analysis.

The sequencer was an Illumina HiSeq 1500. TCRdb reprocessed the public reads (quality trimming at Q25 with fastp, clone calling with MiXCR) and kept in-frame beta chains. One record per CDR3 amino acid sequence lists the most common genes and DNA. The sample includes 250,000 to 300,000 distinct CDR3 sequences, with 25% observed a single time. The ten most abundant clones make up about 14% of the sample. V lost 5 bases and J lost 2 bases; the stretch between them is 26 bases long. CDR3 length: 19 amino acids, cysteine to phenylalanine. The CDR3 DNA has 57 bases and is translated from base 1. CDR1 and CDR2 (SGHDT, YYEEEE) derive from the germline V gene. This clonotype appeared a few times. Its antigen is not yet known. No base-level quality is on record; no much larger clone is a single base apart. What the authors observed across the whole study: The ex vivo response was dominated by HLA-C-restricted CMV-specific TCR beta clonotypes, which also provided the single most frequent clonotype in two of eight donors. In both this cohort and an independent roughly 350-donor cohort, the cumulative frequency of public TCR beta family members distinguished carriers of CMV infection plus the relevant HLA type.

The chain couples TRBV5-6 to TRBJ1-5, with TRBD1 as a weak D call on 6 bases. This TCR came from a human donor in good health (CMV status not recorded). Some clones in this sample may be carry-over from other donors' samples. The sequencing input was PBMCs. The CDR3 loop reads CASSHTQGQSGLGNQPQHF. The nucleotide sequence reads as follows: TGTGCCAGCAGTCACACCCAAGGACAGTCGGGTTTGGGCAATCAGCCCCAGCATTTT.